This paragraph covers one T cell receptor beta chain sequence. The antigen remains undetermined. The sample is drawn from a study of PD-1 blockade in classical Hodgkin lymphoma. Every single patient, without exception, relapsed after autologous stem cell transplantation, and brentuximab vedotin exposure varied. Study outcomes and limitations: Prior therapy or disease activity may underlie the repertoire differences, whose causes remain undefined. Initiation of nivolumab under 1 year after ASCT led to exclusion of patients.

The CDR3 sequence is 15 residues long. Germline-derived CDR1 and CDR2 are MNHEY and SMNVEV (reference sequence). Between the trimmed V and J ends, which lost 5 bases and 0 bases, there was a span of 12 bases. Using immunoSEQ multiplex PCR, the repertoire was profiled, and TCRdb retains in-frame clones only, with some absent. The profile shows 20,000 or so clones, roughly 78% of them singletons. The rearrangement joins TRBV27 to TRBJ2-3, with a tentative D call TRBD1 (5 bases). This clonotype originated in a human donor with classical Hodgkin lymphoma. Sequenced material: peripheral blood mononuclear cells (PBMCs), taken before the second cycle of nivolumab. CDR3: CASSGDRLSTDTQYF. Written as DNA, the CDR3 is TGTGCCAGCAGTGGAGACAGACTTAGCACAGATACGCAGTATTTT.